One sample yielded the 31 T cell receptor beta chains listed below, sequenced in a study of molecular identifiers for immune sequencing clone quantification. In TCRdb, the PCR reads were re-called with MiXCR into one record per CDR3 protein. Counted here are more than 250,000 distinct CDR3 sequences, around a fifth occurring once; the ten biggest clones make up 0.81%. The specimen was naive CD8+ T cells from blood, with Jurkat cell RNA spiked in. The subset was: FACS-sorted CD8+CD4-CCR7+CD45RA+ naive T cells. The receptor source for this set is a human donor in good health. Some libraries in this study had Jurkat cell RNA spiked in.

In this sample, this clonotype turned up many times. The V and J genes are TRBV27 and TRBJ1-1, with 11 bases aligning to TRBD1. This CDR3 is built from 16 residues. J gave up 3 bases and V 5 bases, and 8 bases lay outside the gene matches. Germline values: CDR1 MNHEY, CDR2 SMNVEV (reference sequence). In nucleotides, the CDR3 is TGTGCCAGCAGTAGAATCCCGGGACAGGGGGACACTGAAGCTTTCTTT. Protein: CASSRIPGQGDTEAFF.

Only one count was recorded for this clonotype. A read error may be the cause here, since a much bigger clone is one base away. CDR3 amino acids: CSARDGLAGPYEQYF. Written as DNA, the CDR3 is TGCAGTGCTAGAGATGGGTTAGCGGGTCCCTACGAGCAGTACTTC. This sequence joins TRBV20-1 and TRBJ2-7, with 7 bases matching TRBD2. This CDR3 region has 15 residues. V shed 0 bases, J shed 2 bases, and the junction held 7 bases outside the gene matches. CDR1 and CDR2 (germline): DFQATT, SNEGSKA (reference sequence).

This clonotype occurred many times. In DNA, the CDR3 is TGTGCCAGCAACCAGGTCCGGGACTACTCCTACGAGCAGTACTTC. It encodes CASNQVRDYSYEQYF. The V and J genes are TRBV6-2 or TRBV6-3 and TRBJ2-7, with TRBD2 identical over 7 bases. V lost 7 bases to trimming and J lost 0 bases; unmatched junction nucleotides: 9. The CDR3 is made up of 15 amino acids. Germline CDR1 is MNHEY and CDR2 is SVGEGT.

This clonotype showed up just a few times. The chain links TRBV10-2 to TRBJ2-3, with D perhaps TRBD1 (5 bases). The CDR3 extends over 16 amino acids. In germline, CDR1 is WSHSY, CDR2 SAAADI. V was cut by 2 bases and J by 0 bases, with 12 bases left in between. The CDR3 bases are TGCGCCAGCAGTGAGGACAGCCCGATTAGCACAGATACGCAGTATTTT. Residues: CASSEDSPISTDTQYF.

V and J are TRBV29-1 and TRBJ2-3, with D maybe TRBD2 (7 bases). CDR3 length: 16 amino acids. Germline lookup yields CDR1 SQVTM and CDR2 ANQGSEA. Trimming took 0 bases from V and 0 from J, leaving 13 bases between them. CDR3 in amino acids: CSVEDLGGGSTDTQYF. In DNA form, the CDR3 reads TGCAGCGTTGAAGATCTAGGGGGGGGGAGCACAGATACGCAGTATTTT.

The sample holds many counts of this clonotype. The chain links TRBV12-3 or TRBV12-4 to TRBJ1-1, with D possibly TRBD1 on 5 matching bases. This CDR3 is 13 amino acids long. The ends were cut back, 1 base at V and 13 bases at J, with 16 bases in the middle. As DNA, the CDR3 is TGTGCCAGCAGTTTAGGGAATCAGGGTAGGGGTTTCTTT. Translated, it gives CASSLGNQGRGFF.

This clonotype was observed at least ten times. The chain recombines TRBV7-9 with TRBJ2-7; no clear D gene. Trimming removed 3 bases from V and 3 bases from J, with 6 bases in between. From germline, CDR1 is SEHNR and CDR2 FQNEAQ (reference sequence). This CDR3 has 12 amino acids. The CDR3 loop is CASSFVVYEQYF. The CDR3 DNA reads as TGTGCCAGCAGCTTCGTAGTCTACGAGCAGTACTTC.

In its sample, this clonotype was seen many times. This chain uses TRBV19 with TRBJ1-1, with D unclear. The ends were cut back, 9 bases at V and 0 bases at J, with 11 bases in the middle. Germline V gives CDR1 LNHDA, CDR2 SQIVND (reference sequence). The CDR3 spans 13 residues. CDR3 region: CASSQGMNTEAFF. The CDR3 DNA follows: TGTGCCAGCAGCCAAGGAATGAACACTGAAGCTTTCTTT. Together with reference TRBV19 and TRBJ1-1, the CDR3 gives the full variable domain: DGGITQSPKYLFRKEGQNVTLSCEQNLNHDAMYWYRQDPGQGLRLIYYSQIVNDFQKGDIAEGYSVSREKKESFPLTVTSAQKNPTAFYLCASSQGMNTEAFFGQGTRLTVV.

This clonotype was counted at least ten times. V gene TRBV5-1 combines with J gene TRBJ2-3; either TRBD1 or TRBD2 may supply D (5 bases each). Deletions cut 0 bases from V and 2 bases from J, with 13 bases between. This CDR3 has 16 amino acids. Germline CDR1 and CDR2: SGHRS and YFSETQ. The CDR3 nucleotides read TGCGCCAGCAGCTTGGATTATAGGGACGTCACAGATACGCAGTATTTT. Protein: CASSLDYRDVTDTQYF. The whole variable domain, filled in from reference TRBV5-1 and TRBJ2-3, reads KAGVTQTPRYLIKTRGQQVTLSCSPISGHRSVSWYQQTPGQGLQFLFEYFSETQRNKGNFPGRFSGRQFSNSRSEMNVSTLELGDSALYLCASSLDYRDVTDTQYFGPGTRLTVL.

The genes are TRBV7-9 and TRBJ2-5; TRBD1 might be the D (5 bases). There are 15 residues in the CDR3. CDR1 is SEHNR and CDR2 is FQNEAQ in the germline V gene (reference sequence). V lost 5 bases and J 0 bases, leaving 13 bases between the germline ends. The CDR3 nucleotides read TGTGCCAGCAGCCCGGAACCCAGGGACCAAGAGACCCAGTACTTC. Amino acid sequence: CASSPEPRDQETQYF.

This clonotype was counted many times. This chain uses TRBV27 with TRBJ2-3, with D tentatively TRBD1 (5 bases). CDR1 is MNHEY and CDR2 is SMNVEV in the germline V gene (reference sequence). The CDR3 is 13 amino acids. V lost 5 bases and J 4 bases, leaving 10 bases between the germline ends. CDR3: CASSVQGSDTQYF. The CDR3 nucleotides read TGTGCCAGCAGTGTGCAGGGCTCAGATACGCAGTATTTT.

Concerning this clonotype: This may come from a read error, since a much larger clone is one base off. The final CDR3 position lacks the conserved phenylalanine or tryptophan, pointing to a likely read error. The chain combines TRBV28 with TRBJ2-7, with TRBD1 identical over 10 bases. V was pared by 2 bases and J by 1 base, with 2 bases of the junction left unmatched. CDR1 and CDR2 (germline): MDHEN, SYDVKM. The CDR3 covers 15 residues. The CDR3 here is CASSLGTGVSYEQYL. CDR3 bases: TGTGCCAGCAGTTTAGGGACAGGGGTTTCCTACGAGCAGTACTTA.

This clonotype was counted ten times or more. DNA for the CDR3: TGCAGCGTTGAAGATTGGGGCAGTTCCACTGAAGCTTTCTTT. Encoded protein: CSVEDWGSSTEAFF. The V and J genes are TRBV29-1 and TRBJ1-1; possibly TRBD1 for D (5 bases). Germline V CDR1 and CDR2: SQVTM, ANQGSEA. Trimming stripped 0 bases from V and 4 bases from J, with 12 bases between. CDR3 length: 14 residues.

The table lists this clonotype with many counts. The rearrangement joins TRBV12-3 or TRBV12-4 to TRBJ2-7; no definite D call. The CDR3 loop spans 11 amino acids. Deletions cut 7 bases from V and 7 bases from J, with 11 bases between. CDR3 residues: CASKGFGEQYF. CDR3 DNA: TGTGCCAGCAAAGGGTTTGGTGAGCAGTACTTC.

This clonotype was counted only a few times. CDR3 amino acids: CASNPSGSRDGELFF. The CDR3 DNA sequence: TGTGCCAGCAACCCATCTGGGAGTCGGGACGGGGAGCTGTTTTTT. The rearrangement links TRBV6-2 or TRBV6-3 to TRBJ2-2, with D perhaps TRBD2 (5 bases). The V and J ends lost 7 bases and 7 bases respectively, with 19 bases between them. CDR3 length: 15 residues. The germline V gene encodes CDR1 MNHEY and CDR2 SVGEGT.

This clonotype was seen many times. The rearrangement links TRBV29-1 to TRBJ2-5, with 8 bases matching TRBD2. CDR3 length: 12 amino acids. Germline values: CDR1 SQVTM, CDR2 ANQGSEA. The V segment lost 5 bases and the J segment 9 bases; nucleotides outside the gene matches: 8. CDR3 sequence reads: CSVWRGERAQYF. Written as DNA, the CDR3 is TGCAGCGTTTGGCGGGGGGAGCGGGCCCAGTACTTC.

This clonotype was counted only a few times. The J gene is TRBJ2-5, the V gene TRBV2; D is possibly TRBD1 (5 bases). The V end lost 2 bases, the J end lost 1 base, and 20 bases lay between the germline ends. Looked up from germline, CDR1 is SNHLY and CDR2 is FYNNEI. The CDR3 is 18 amino acids. The CDR3 spells CASSERGSRTYLQETQYF. In nucleotides, the CDR3 is TGTGCCAGCAGTGAAAGAGGATCCAGGACATACCTCCAAGAGACCCAGTACTTC.

This clonotype was counted ten times or more. This rearrangement joins TRBV2 to TRBJ2-4; D is undetermined. Trimming removed 7 bases from V and 0 bases from J, with 10 bases in between. The CDR3 runs 14 residues. Germline lookup yields CDR1 SNHLY and CDR2 FYNNEI. The CDR3 is CASTEPLAKNIQYF. CDR3 in DNA: TGTGCCAGCACCGAGCCCCTAGCCAAAAACATTCAGTACTTC.

V gene TRBV3-1 combines with J gene TRBJ2-3; 13 bases agree with TRBD2. From germline, CDR1 is LGHDT and CDR2 YNNKEL (reference sequence). V was pared by 5 bases and J by 4 bases, with 6 bases of the junction left unmatched. The CDR3 runs to 16 residues. The CDR3 loop is CASSERLAGGPDTQYF. DNA for the CDR3: TGTGCCAGCAGCGAAAGACTAGCGGGAGGACCAGATACGCAGTATTTT.

This clonotype turned up a few times. V and J are TRBV6-5 and TRBJ2-6; TRBD1 is a possible D gene (6 bases). CDR1 is MNHEY, CDR2 SVGAGI, per germline. Trimming cost V 1 base and J 0 bases, with 7 bases left between them. The CDR3 runs to 16 residues. DNA for the CDR3: TGTGCCAGCAGTTACTTGGACAGCTCTGGGGCCAACGTCCTGACTTTC. Translating it yields CASSYLDSSGANVLTF.

Remarks on this clonotype: A read error may be the cause here, since a much bigger clone is one base away. The rearrangement joins TRBV20-1 to TRBJ2-3, with unresolved D. The V gene's germline CDR1 is DFQATT and CDR2 SNEGSKA (reference sequence). The CDR3 spans 11 residues. The CDR3 sequence: CSASPGDTRYF. CDR3 DNA: TGCAGTGCTAGTCCTGGAGATACGCGGTATTTT.

This clonotype was observed many times. The chain links TRBV5-1 to TRBJ2-7; either TRBD1 or TRBD2 may supply D (5 bases each). The CDR3 length is 14 residues. Germline CDR1 SGHRS, CDR2 YFSETQ. V lost 3 bases and J 5 bases, leaving 15 bases between the germline ends. The CDR3 sequence is CASSSPGPFDEQYF. CDR3 sequence (DNA): TGCGCCAGCAGCTCGCCGGGACCATTTGACGAGCAGTACTTC.

Notes on this clonotype: Being one base from a much bigger clone, this may be a read error. The chain uses TRBV5-6 and TRBJ1-1; TRBD1 is a possible D gene (5 bases). This CDR3 contains 13 residues. CDR1 SGHDT and CDR2 YYEEEE come from the germline V gene. The V end lost 10 bases, the J end lost 4 bases, and 17 bases lay between the germline ends. CDR3 sequence reads: CAGRGRDTTEAFF. CDR3 coding DNA: TGTGCCGGCCGCGGCAGGGATACCACTGAAGCTTTCTTT.

This clonotype was observed many times. The chain employs TRBV30 and TRBJ1-1, with a tentative D call TRBD1 (6 bases). V lost 2 bases to trimming and J lost 11 bases, with 18 bases between them. The CDR3 is made up of 13 amino acids. The germline gives CDR1 GTSNPN, CDR2 SVGIG (reference sequence). CDR3 in DNA: TGTGCCTGGAGTATTGAGGGGGTAACTTTCGCTTTCTTT. Encoded protein: CAWSIEGVTFAFF. Filled out from reference TRBV30 and TRBJ1-1, the complete variable domain reads SQTIHQWPATLVQPVGSPLSLECTVEGTSNPNLYWYRQAAGRGLQLLFYSVGIGQISSEVPQNLSASRPQDRQFILSSKKLLLSDSGFYLCAWSIEGVTFAFFGQGTRLTVV.

This clonotype was recorded at least ten times. The chain links TRBV7-9 to TRBJ1-2; unclear D gene. Germline CDR1 reads SEHNR; CDR2 reads FQNEAQ (reference sequence). This CDR3 region has 12 residues. Trimming stripped 4 bases from V and 4 bases from J, with 7 bases between. The CDR3: CASSSAGYGYTF. The CDR3 DNA sequence: TGTGCCAGCAGCTCAGCCGGCTATGGCTACACCTTC.

In its sample, this clonotype was seen many times. The chain combines TRBV6-6 with TRBJ2-5; TRBD1 matches 7 bases. The V gene's germline CDR1 is MNHNY and CDR2 SVGAGI (reference sequence). Trimming at V came to 7 bases and at J to 2 bases, leaving 10 bases not matched to a gene. The CDR3 loop spans 15 amino acids. CDR3 protein: CASKRGQIGQETQYF. CDR3 DNA: TGTGCCAGCAAAAGGGGGCAAATTGGACAAGAGACCCAGTACTTC.

This clonotype was recorded a few times. As DNA, the CDR3 is TGTGCCAGCAGCTTAGACGCGACAGCCAATCAGCCCCAGCATTTT. Amino acid sequence: CASSLDATANQPQHF. The genes are TRBV7-2 and TRBJ1-5, with D perhaps TRBD1 (5 bases). Germline V gene lookup returns CDR1 SGHTA and CDR2 FQGNSA. The V and J ends lost 1 base and 3 bases respectively, with 10 bases between them. The CDR3 runs 15 residues. The variable domain in full, with the rest retrieved from reference TRBV7-2 and TRBJ1-5, is GAGVSQSPSNKVTEKGKDVELRCDPISGHTALYWYRQSLGQGLEFLIYFQGNSAPDKSGLPSDRFSAERTGGSVSTLTIQRTQQEDSAVYLCASSLDATANQPQHFGDGTRLSIL.

The chain joins TRBV11-3 to TRBJ2-5, with 7 bases lining up with TRBD1. This CDR3 has 15 residues. Germline V CDR1 and CDR2: SGHNT, YENEEA. Trimming at V came to 4 bases and at J to 5 bases, leaving 10 bases not matched to a gene. In DNA, the CDR3 is TGTGCCAGCAGCTCCCGACAGGGATCGGGGGAGACCCAGTACTTC. Encoded protein: CASSSRQGSGETQYF.

As regards this clonotype: A much larger clone differs by one base, so this may be a read error. The chain uses TRBV9 and TRBJ1-3, with TRBD1 matching over 7 bases. Germline V lookup: CDR1 SGDLS, CDR2 YYNGEE. The CDR3 runs to 16 residues. Here the CDR3 reads CASSVAGGGSGDTIYF. The CDR3 DNA sequence: TGTGCCAGCAGCGTAGCTGGAGGGGGCTCTGGAGACACCATATATTTT.

There are many counts of this clonotype. The chain joins TRBV9 to TRBJ1-6, with a weak D call TRBD1 (5 bases). This CDR3 is 14 amino acids long. Germline CDR1 and CDR2: SGDLS and YYNGEE. V was clipped by 3 bases and J by 10 bases, with 14 bases between them. The CDR3 here is CASSEWGDPSPLHF. CDR3 bases: TGTGCCAGCAGCGAGTGGGGGGATCCCTCACCCCTCCACTTT.

This clonotype has ten or more counts. The CDR3 spells CASSQKGDEQFF. As DNA, the CDR3 is TGCGCCAGCAGCCAAAAAGGGGATGAGCAGTTCTTC. The V and J genes are TRBV4-3 and TRBJ2-1, with D maybe TRBD1 (5 bases). Germline V CDR1 and CDR2: LGHNA, YSLEER. Trimming took off 2 bases at V and 8 bases at J, with 7 bases between the two ends. The CDR3 is 12 residues long.